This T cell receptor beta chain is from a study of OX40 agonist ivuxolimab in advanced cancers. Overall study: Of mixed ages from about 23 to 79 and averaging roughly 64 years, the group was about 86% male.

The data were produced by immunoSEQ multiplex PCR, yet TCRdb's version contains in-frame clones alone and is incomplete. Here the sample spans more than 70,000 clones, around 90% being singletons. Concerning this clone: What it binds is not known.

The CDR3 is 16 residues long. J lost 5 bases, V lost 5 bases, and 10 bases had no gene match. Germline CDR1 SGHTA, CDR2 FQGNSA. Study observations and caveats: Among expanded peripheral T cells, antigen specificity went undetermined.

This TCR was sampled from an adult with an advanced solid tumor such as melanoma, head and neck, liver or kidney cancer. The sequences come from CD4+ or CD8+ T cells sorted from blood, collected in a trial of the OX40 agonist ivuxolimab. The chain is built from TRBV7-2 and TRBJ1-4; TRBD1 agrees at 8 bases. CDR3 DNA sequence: TGTGCCAGCAGCCGATTTTCAGGGGGCTTAAATGAAAAACTGTTTTTT. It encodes CASSRFSGGLNEKLFF.